The T cell receptor (beta chain) under discussion was sequenced for a study of OX40 agonist ivuxolimab in advanced cancers. Study-wide context: Ivuxolimab was a fully human IgG2 agonistic monoclonal antibody targeting the costimulatory receptor OX40 (CD134). Intravenous ivuxolimab was administered to patients every 2 weeks at six dose levels: 0.01, 0.1, 0.3, 1.5, 3 and 10 mg/kg. Among the 50 to 55 dose-escalation patients, some 20 had hepatocellular carcinoma, approximately 15 melanoma, 9 renal cell carcinoma and 9 head and neck cancer. In the dose-escalation cohort, about four fifths of patients were male, and the mean age was 60 years with a range of roughly 23 to 79. Patients were allowed to have had prior anti-PD-1, anti-PD-L1 or anti-CTLA-4 therapy, and approximately 40% of the dose-escalation patients had previously received checkpoint inhibitors. Three dose-escalation patients achieved partial responses, one with hepatocellular carcinoma and two with cutaneous melanoma. Peripheral TCRbeta sequencing was intended to test whether TCR sequence diversity was altered and clonal T-cell expansion was caused by ivuxolimab. The paper covers the monotherapy dose-escalation part of the phase I ivuxolimab trial, which included N of about 50 patients. Broader findings and caveats from the paper: Which antigens the clonally expanded peripheral T cells were specific for was not determined. Low levels of normalized T-cell clonal expansion were also seen in some patients who did not respond. Partial responders in the 0.1-3.0 mg/kg groups had among the lowest normalized peripheral clonal expansion, especially among CD8+ T cells. At doses of 0.1 to 3.0 mg/kg, clonal expansion of both CD4+ and CD8+ T cells in blood was seen between baseline and week 6. After ivuxolimab, expanded clones were on average more numerous among CD8+ T cells than among CD4+ T cells.

Patients with autoimmune disease history or receiving systemic immunosuppression were excluded from the trial. Peripheral blood for TCR sequencing was collected from all dose cohorts at baseline, on cycle 4 day 1, and on cycle 7 day 1. The samples were taken from a phase I, first-in-human, multicenter, open-label dose-escalation trial of ivuxolimab. Adults with locally advanced or metastatic melanoma, renal cell carcinoma, hepatocellular carcinoma or head and neck squamous cell carcinoma were enrolled in the trial. Before TCR sequencing, CD4+ T cells and CD8+ T cells from peripheral blood were sorted into separate populations. Genomic DNA was isolated from the sorted cells so that the TCRbeta CDR3 region could be sequenced. The immunoSEQ Assay was used for sequencing of TCRbeta CDR3 regions. TCRdb retrieved this table from immuneACCESS and kept in-frame rearrangements only. Not all clones are present; in checked studies, unresolved V genes account for under half, and no reason is known for the remainder. For this sample the table gives more than 75,000 clones, of which roughly 85% were detected only once. Approximately 0.2% of the sample goes to the ten largest clones.

The CDR3, cysteine through phenylalanine, is 13 amino acids long. Kept here is only the CDR3 DNA, which spans 39 bases and is read in frame from base 1. CDR1 and CDR2, per the germline V gene, are KGHSH and LQKENI. V gives up 3 bases and J gives up 5 bases, and the segment between their germline ends measures 10 bases. As concerns this clone: No antigen is known for it. Base qualities were left out, and no much larger clone turns up one base away.

The origin of this receptor is an adult with an advanced solid tumor such as melanoma, head and neck, liver or kidney cancer. The sample here was CD4+ or CD8+ T cells sorted from blood, taken in a trial of the OX40 agonist ivuxolimab. The chain is made from TRBV18 and TRBJ1-1; TRBD1 is a possible D gene, resting on 5 matching bases. The base sequence is TGTGCCAGCTCACCTCAGGGTCAGACTGAAGCTTTCTTT. Its protein product is CASSPQGQTEAFF.